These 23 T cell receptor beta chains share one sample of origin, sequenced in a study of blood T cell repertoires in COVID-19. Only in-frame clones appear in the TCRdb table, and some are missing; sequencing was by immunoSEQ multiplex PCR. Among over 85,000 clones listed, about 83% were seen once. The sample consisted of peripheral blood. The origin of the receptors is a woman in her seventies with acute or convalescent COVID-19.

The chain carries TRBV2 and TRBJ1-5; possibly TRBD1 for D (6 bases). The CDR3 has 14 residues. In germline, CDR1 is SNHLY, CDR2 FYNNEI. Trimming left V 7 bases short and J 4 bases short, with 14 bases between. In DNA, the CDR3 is TGTGCCAGCAAAACCGGGACAACTAATCAGCCCCAGCATTTT. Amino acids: CASKTGTTNQPQHF. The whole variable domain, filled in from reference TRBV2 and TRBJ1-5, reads EPEVTQTPSHQVTQMGQEVILRCVPISNHLYFYWYRQILGQKVEFLVSFYNNEISEKSEIFDDQFSVERPDGSNFTLKIRSTKLEDSAMYFCASKTGTTNQPQHFGDGTRLSIL.

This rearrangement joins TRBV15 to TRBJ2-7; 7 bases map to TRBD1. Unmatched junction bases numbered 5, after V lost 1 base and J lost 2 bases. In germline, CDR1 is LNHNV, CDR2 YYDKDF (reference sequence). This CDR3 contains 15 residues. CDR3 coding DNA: TGTGCCACCAGCAGAGTCGGGACAGCAGCCTACGAGCAGTACTTC. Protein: CATSRVGTAAYEQYF. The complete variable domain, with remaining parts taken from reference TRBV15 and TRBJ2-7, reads DAMVIQNPRYQVTQFGKPVTLSCSQTLNHNVMYWYQQKSSQAPKLLFHYYDKDFNNEADTPDNFQSRRPNTSFCFLDIRSPGLGDTAMYLCATSRVGTAAYEQYFGPGTRLTVT.

In DNA, the CDR3 is TGTGCCAGCAGGTTATCGGGGGTCGGAAACACCATATATTTT. Translation: CASRLSGVGNTIYF. The rearrangement uses TRBV21-1 and TRBJ1-3. TRBV21-1 corresponds to a pseudogene. This CDR3 is 14 amino acids long.

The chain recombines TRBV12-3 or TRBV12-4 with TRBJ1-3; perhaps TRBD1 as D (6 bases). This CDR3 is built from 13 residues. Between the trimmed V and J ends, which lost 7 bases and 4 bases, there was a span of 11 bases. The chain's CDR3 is CASNGGAGNTIYF. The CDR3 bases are TGTGCCAGCAACGGGGGGGCGGGAAACACCATATATTTT.

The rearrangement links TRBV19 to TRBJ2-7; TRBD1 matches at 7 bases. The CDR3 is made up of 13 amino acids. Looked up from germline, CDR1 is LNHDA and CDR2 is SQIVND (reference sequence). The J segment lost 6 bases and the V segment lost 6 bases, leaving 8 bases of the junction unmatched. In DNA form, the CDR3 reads TGTGCCAGTAGCCACAGGGGTTTGGCCGAGCAGTACTTC. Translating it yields CASSHRGLAEQYF.

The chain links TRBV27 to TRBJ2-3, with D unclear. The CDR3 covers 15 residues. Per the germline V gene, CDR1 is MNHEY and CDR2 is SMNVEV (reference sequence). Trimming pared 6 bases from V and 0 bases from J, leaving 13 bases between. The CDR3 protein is CASRSTPPSTDTQYF. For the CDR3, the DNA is TGTGCCAGCAGATCTACCCCGCCGAGCACAGATACGCAGTATTTT.

The CDR3 DNA reads as TGTGCCAGCACCGGTACGGGGGGAGCTTTCTTT. Its protein is CASTGTGGAFF. This chain joins TRBV5-8 and TRBJ1-1; D perhaps matches TRBD1 (5 bases). This CDR3 region has 11 residues. V was shortened by 6 bases and J by 10 bases, with 13 bases between the two germline ends. Germline V gene data show CDR1 as SGHTS and CDR2 as YDEGEE. Using reference TRBV5-8 and TRBJ1-1 for the parts outside the CDR3, the full variable domain is EAGVTQSPTHLIKTRGQQATLRCSPISGHTSVYWYQQALGLGLQFLLWYDEGEERNRGNFPPRFSGRQFPNYSSELNVNALELEDSALYLCASTGTGGAFFGQGTRLTVV.

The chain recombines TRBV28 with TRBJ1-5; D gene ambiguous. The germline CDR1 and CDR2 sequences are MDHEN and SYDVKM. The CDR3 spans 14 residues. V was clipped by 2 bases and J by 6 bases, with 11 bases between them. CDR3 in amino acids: CASSLGGIGQPQHF. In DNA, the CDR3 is TGTGCCAGCAGTTTAGGCGGGATTGGTCAGCCCCAGCATTTT.

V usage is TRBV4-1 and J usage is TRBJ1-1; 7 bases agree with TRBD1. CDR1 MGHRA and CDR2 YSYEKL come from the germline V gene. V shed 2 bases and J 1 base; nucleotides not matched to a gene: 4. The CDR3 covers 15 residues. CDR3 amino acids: CASSQTGARNTEAFF. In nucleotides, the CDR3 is TGCGCCAGCAGCCAAACAGGGGCTCGGAACACTGAAGCTTTCTTT.

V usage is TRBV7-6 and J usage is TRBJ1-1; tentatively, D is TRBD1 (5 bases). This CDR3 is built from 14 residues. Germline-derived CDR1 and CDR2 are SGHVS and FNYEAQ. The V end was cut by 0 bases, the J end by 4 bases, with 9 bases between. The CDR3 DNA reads TGTGCCAGCAGCTTAGCAGTACAGGCCACTGAAGCTTTCTTT. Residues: CASSLAVQATEAFF.

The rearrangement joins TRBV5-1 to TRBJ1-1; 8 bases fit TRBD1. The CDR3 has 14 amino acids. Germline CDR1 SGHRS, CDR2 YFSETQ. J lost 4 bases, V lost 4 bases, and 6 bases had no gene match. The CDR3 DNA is TGCGCCAGCAGCCGTCCAGGGGGCGGCACTGAAGCTTTCTTT. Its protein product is CASSRPGGGTEAFF.

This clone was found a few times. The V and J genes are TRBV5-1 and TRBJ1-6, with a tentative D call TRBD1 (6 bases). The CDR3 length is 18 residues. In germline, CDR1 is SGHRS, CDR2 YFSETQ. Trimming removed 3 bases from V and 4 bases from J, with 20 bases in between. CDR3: CASSSSGTLKPYNSPLHF. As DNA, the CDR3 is TGCGCCAGCAGCTCCTCCGGGACACTTAAACCGTATAATTCACCCCTCCACTTT.

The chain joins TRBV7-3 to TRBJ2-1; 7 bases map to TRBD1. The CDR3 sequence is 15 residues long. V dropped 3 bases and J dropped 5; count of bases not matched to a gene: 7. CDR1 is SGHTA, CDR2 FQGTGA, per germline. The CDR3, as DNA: TGTGCCAGCAGCTTTACGGGACAGAGAGACAATGAGCAGTTCTTC. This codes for CASSFTGQRDNEQFF. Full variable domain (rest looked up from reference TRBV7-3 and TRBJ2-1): GAGVSQTPSNKVTEKGKYVELRCDPISGHTALYWYRQSLGQGPEFLIYFQGTGAADDSGLPNDRFFAVRPEGSVSTLKIQRTERGDSAVYLCASSFTGQRDNEQFFGPGTRLTVL.

CDR3 nucleotides: TGTGCCAGCTCCCCCAAGGGGCACCTCTACGAGCAGTACTTC. The encoded protein is CASSPKGHLYEQYF. This rearrangement joins TRBV18 to TRBJ2-7; possible D gene TRBD1, 5 bases. V was cut by 6 bases and J by 3 bases, with 15 bases left in between. The CDR3 covers 14 residues. Germline lookup yields CDR1 KGHSH and CDR2 LQKENI.

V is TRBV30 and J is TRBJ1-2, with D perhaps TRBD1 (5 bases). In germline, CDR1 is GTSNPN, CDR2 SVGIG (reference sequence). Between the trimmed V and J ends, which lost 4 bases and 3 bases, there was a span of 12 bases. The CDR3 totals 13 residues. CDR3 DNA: TGTGCCTGGACCACAGGAGGGGACTATGGCTACACCTTC. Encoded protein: CAWTTGGDYGYTF.

The CDR3 is CASSPGTGDSGTQYF. In DNA, the CDR3 is TGTGCCAGCTCACCCGGGACAGGGGACTCCGGGACGCAGTATTTT. The chain employs TRBV18 and TRBJ2-3, with 10 nucleotides matching TRBD1. The V gene's germline CDR1 is KGHSH and CDR2 LQKENI. The V and J ends lost 3 bases and 9 bases, in that order; junction bases with no gene match: 9. CDR3 length equals 15 residues.

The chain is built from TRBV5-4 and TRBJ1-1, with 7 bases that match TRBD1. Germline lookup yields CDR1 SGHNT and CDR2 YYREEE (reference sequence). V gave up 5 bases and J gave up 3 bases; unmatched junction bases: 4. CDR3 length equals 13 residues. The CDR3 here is CASSQDRDTEAFF. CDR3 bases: TGTGCCAGCAGTCAAGACAGGGACACTGAAGCTTTCTTT.

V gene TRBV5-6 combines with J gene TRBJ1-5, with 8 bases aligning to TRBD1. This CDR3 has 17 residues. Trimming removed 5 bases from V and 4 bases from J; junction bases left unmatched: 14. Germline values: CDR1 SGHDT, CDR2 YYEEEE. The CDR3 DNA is TGTGCCAGCAGTTCGACAGGGGCACGAGGGGTGAATCAGCCCCAGCATTTT. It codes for CASSSTGARGVNQPQHF.

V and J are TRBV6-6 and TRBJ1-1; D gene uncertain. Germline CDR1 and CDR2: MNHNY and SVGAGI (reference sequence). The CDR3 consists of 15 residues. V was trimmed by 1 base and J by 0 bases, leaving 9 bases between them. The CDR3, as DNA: TGTGCCAGCAGTTACTACCCAGAATTGAACACTGAAGCTTTCTTT. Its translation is CASSYYPELNTEAFF.

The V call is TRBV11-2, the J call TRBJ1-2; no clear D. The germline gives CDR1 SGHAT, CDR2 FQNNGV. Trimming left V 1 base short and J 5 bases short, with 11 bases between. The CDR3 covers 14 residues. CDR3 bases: TGTGCCAGCAGCTTAGGGAGCTGGACTTATGGCTACACCTTC. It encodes CASSLGSWTYGYTF.

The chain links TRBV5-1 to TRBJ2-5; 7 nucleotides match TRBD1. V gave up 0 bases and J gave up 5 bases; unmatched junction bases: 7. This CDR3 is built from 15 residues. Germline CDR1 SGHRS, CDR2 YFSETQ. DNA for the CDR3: TGCGCCAGCAGCTTGGTGGGGACAGCACAGGAGACCCAGTACTTC. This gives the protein CASSLVGTAQETQYF.

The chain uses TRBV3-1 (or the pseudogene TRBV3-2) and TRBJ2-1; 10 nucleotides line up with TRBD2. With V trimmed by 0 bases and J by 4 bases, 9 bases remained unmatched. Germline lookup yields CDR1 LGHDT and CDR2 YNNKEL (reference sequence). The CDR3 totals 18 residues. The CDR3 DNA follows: TGTGCCAGCAGCCAAGAGACCCAGCGGGGGGGATCTTACAATGAGCAGTTCTTC. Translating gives CASSQETQRGGSYNEQFF.

CDR3 in DNA: TGCGCCAGCAGGACTTCGAACACTGAAGCTTTCTTT. Translated, it gives CASRTSNTEAFF. The rearrangement uses TRBV5-1 and TRBJ1-1; D not resolved. Germline V CDR1 and CDR2: SGHRS, YFSETQ. The CDR3 totals 12 residues. The V and J ends lost 5 bases and 1 base respectively, with 6 bases between them.